A selection of T cell receptor beta chains follows, all from one sample in a study of immune cell composition in non-small cell lung cancer. Sequencing was performed with immunoSEQ multiplex PCR; in TCRdb, only in-frame clones are kept and a portion is missing. The table lists 1,500 to 2,000 clones, roughly 74% of them singletons, with about 18% in the top ten. The sequencing input was non-adjacent lung tissue. These receptors were collected from a human donor with non-small cell lung cancer. CDR3s include the opening cysteine and the closing phenylalanine or tryptophan. The D gene is left open where the match is weak. Expanded clones get a size class; other rows say once, few or many, or leave the size out.

CDR3 DNA | CDR3 protein | clone size | J gene | D gene | V gene
TGTGCCAGCACCCCCACTGGACAGGGAAATTCACCCCTCCACTTT | CASTPTGQGNSPLHF | . | TRBJ1-6 | TRBD1 | TRBV2
TGTGCCAGCCCTCAGCGCGGGAGTTTGGAGGCGTACGAGCAGTACTTC | CASPQRGSLEAYEQYF | large | TRBJ2-7 | TRBD2 | TRBV19
TGTGCCAGCAGGTCAGCGGGAGCGGATGAAAAACTGTTTTTT | CASRSAGADEKLFF | . | TRBJ1-4 | . | TRBV6-1
TGTGCCAGCAGCTTCGCCGGACAGGGAAGCACAGATACGCAGTATTTT | CASSFAGQGSTDTQYF | once | TRBJ2-3 | TRBD1 | TRBV5-6
TGTGCCAGCAGTTCCACTTCCGGGACTAGCGGCCAGCAGTTCTTC | CASSSTSGTSGQQFF | few | TRBJ2-1 | TRBD2 | TRBV7-6
TGTGCCAGCAGCGTAAGTAGCTACCCCACAGATACGCAGTATTTT | CASSVSSYPTDTQYF | . | TRBJ2-3 | . | TRBV9
TGTGCCAGCACCCCGGGCCAGGGGCATGAAAAACTGTTTTTT | CASTPGQGHEKLFF | . | TRBJ1-4 | . | TRBV28
TGTGCCAGCAGCTTCCAGGGGAACACTGAAGCTTTCTTT | CASSFQGNTEAFF | large | TRBJ1-1 | . | TRBV7-2
TGTGCCAGCTTCTATGGGGGGGCTGGAGATACGCAGTATTTT | CASFYGGAGDTQYF | . | TRBJ2-3 | . | TRBV28
TGTGCCAGCAGCTTAGTATTTGGACAGGGGACGTACGAGCAGTACTTC | CASSLVFGQGTYEQYF | . | TRBJ2-7 | TRBD1 | TRBV7-8
TGTGCCAGCTCAGCAGGGACAGGGTCTGAAGCTTTCTTT | CASSAGTGSEAFF | . | TRBJ1-1 | TRBD1 | TRBV18
TGTGCCAGCAGTTACGACTCGAGGGTGGGCACTGAAGCTTTCTTT | CASSYDSRVGTEAFF | few | TRBJ1-1 | . | TRBV6-5
TGTGCCAGCAGCTCAATGACAGATACGCAGTATTTT | CASSSMTDTQYF | . | TRBJ2-3 | . | TRBV7-8
TGTGCCATCGCGCGTGGCGGGAGCAATCAGCCCCAGCATTTT | CAIARGGSNQPQHF | . | TRBJ1-5 | . | TRBV28
TGCGCCAGCAGCTTGCTCGGGGGGGGCCCTTACAATGAGCAGTTCTTC | CASSLLGGGPYNEQFF | once | TRBJ2-1 | TRBD2 | TRBV5-1
TGTGCCAGCAGCCACGAACTAGCGGGGACCTACAATGAGCAGTTCTTC | CASSHELAGTYNEQFF | once | TRBJ2-1 | TRBD2 | TRBV4-2
TGTGCCAGCAGCTTAGGGACAAAGAACACTGAAGCTTTCTTT | CASSLGTKNTEAFF | . | TRBJ1-1 | . | TRBV11-2